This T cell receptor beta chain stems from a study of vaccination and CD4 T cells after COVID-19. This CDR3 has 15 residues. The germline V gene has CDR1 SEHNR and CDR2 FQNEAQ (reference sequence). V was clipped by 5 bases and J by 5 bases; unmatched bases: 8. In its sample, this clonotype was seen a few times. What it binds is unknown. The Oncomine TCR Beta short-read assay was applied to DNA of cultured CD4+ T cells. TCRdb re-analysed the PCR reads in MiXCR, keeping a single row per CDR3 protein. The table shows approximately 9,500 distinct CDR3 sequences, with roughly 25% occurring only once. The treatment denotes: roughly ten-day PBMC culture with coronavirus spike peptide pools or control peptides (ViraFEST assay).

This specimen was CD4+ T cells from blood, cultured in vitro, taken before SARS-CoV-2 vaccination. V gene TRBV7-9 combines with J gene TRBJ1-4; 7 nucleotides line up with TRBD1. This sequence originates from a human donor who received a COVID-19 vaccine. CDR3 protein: CASSPGQTLNEKLFF. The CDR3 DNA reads TGTGCCAGCAGCCCGGGACAGACTTTAAATGAAAAACTGTTTTTT. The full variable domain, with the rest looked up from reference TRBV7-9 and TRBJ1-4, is DTGVSQNPRHKITKRGQNVTFRCDPISEHNRLYWYRQTLGQGPEFLTYFQNEAQLEKSRLLSDRFSAERPKGSFSTLEIQRTEQGDSAMYLCASSPGQTLNEKLFFGSGTQLSVL.